The 22 T cell receptor beta chains in this list originate from one sample, sequenced in a study of Ad26.COV2.S vaccination and SARS-CoV-2 variants. Treatment denoted: roughly 18 received Ad26.COV2.S at low or high dose, single or two shots; 5 received placebo; per-sample allocation not given. Vaccine and placebo recipients were sampled on day 63 after the first injection. Libraries were prepared by immunoSEQ multiplex PCR; TCRdb keeps only in-frame clonotypes and omits some of them. Found here are hundreds of thousands of clones, over 75% of them singletons; the top ten hold 12%. The starting material was peripheral blood, obtained in a trial of Ad26.COV2.S vaccine versus placebo. These receptors were taken from a person between 18 and 59 years old who received the Ad26.COV2.S COVID-19 vaccine or a placebo.

This chain connects TRBV5-1 to TRBJ1-5, with D possibly TRBD1 on 5 matching bases. With 3 bases removed from V and 7 bases from J, the gap between germline ends came to 17 bases. The CDR3 runs 15 residues. Per germline, CDR1 SGHRS and CDR2 YFSETQ. For the CDR3, the DNA is TGCGCCAGCAGCTACTCCGGGGGTCCGCGACAGCCCCAGCATTTT. Its translation is CASSYSGGPRQPQHF.

The chain has TRBV5-1 and TRBJ2-7, with no clear D. This CDR3 spans 13 amino acids. The V and J ends lost 3 bases and 5 bases respectively, with 12 bases between them. CDR1 and CDR2 from the germline V gene are SGHRS and YFSETQ. The CDR3 loop reads CASSSFGPNEQYF. The DNA for the CDR3 is TGCGCCAGCAGCTCCTTCGGCCCCAACGAGCAGTACTTC.

This chain uses TRBV6-4 with TRBJ2-3, with D possibly being TRBD1 (5 bases). Between the trimmed V and J ends, which lost 8 bases and 1 base, there was a span of 16 bases. Per the germline V gene, CDR1 is MRHNA and CDR2 is SNTAGT. CDR3 length: 15 residues. The CDR3 nucleotides read TGTGCCAGCTCCTTCAGGGTAGGGGGCACAGATACGCAGTATTTT. It specifies CASSFRVGGTDTQYF.

J is TRBJ2-7 and V is TRBV28; 16 bases map to TRBD2. Per the germline V gene, CDR1 is MDHEN and CDR2 is SYDVKM. V lost 6 bases and J lost 6; bases outside the gene matches: 11. The CDR3 spans 17 residues. The CDR3 loop is CASRGTSGRARLVEQYF. In DNA, the CDR3 is TGTGCCAGCAGGGGGACTAGCGGGAGGGCCCGGTTGGTCGAGCAGTACTTC.

Concerning this clone: This sample includes further DNA sequences coding for the same CDR3. In nucleotides, the CDR3 is TGTGCCAGCAGCTTAGGCCAGGGCAACACTGAAGCTTTCTTT. It is translated as CASSLGQGNTEAFF. The V gene is TRBV7-9, the J gene TRBJ1-1; the D gene is possibly TRBD1 (5 bases). Per germline, CDR1 SEHNR and CDR2 FQNEAQ (reference sequence). This CDR3 is 14 amino acids long. V was pared by 1 base and J by 2 bases, with 8 bases between. Full variable domain (rest looked up from reference TRBV7-9 and TRBJ1-1): DTGVSQNPRHKITKRGQNVTFRCDPISEHNRLYWYRQTLGQGPEFLTYFQNEAQLEKSRLLSDRFSAERPKGSFSTLEIQRTEQGDSAMYLCASSLGQGNTEAFFGQGTRLTVV.

CDR3 in DNA: TGTGCCAGCAGCTTGGCAGCGGGAGGAGTTTCATACGAGCAGTACTTC. Its protein product is CASSLAAGGVSYEQYF. The V and J genes are TRBV5-5 and TRBJ2-7; 9 bases match TRBD2. CDR3 length: 16 residues. J lost 4 bases, V lost 0 bases, and 8 bases had no gene match. Germline values: CDR1 SGHKS, CDR2 YYEKEE (reference sequence).

V is TRBV6-1 and J is TRBJ1-5, with D uncertain. Per germline, CDR1 MNHNS and CDR2 SASEGT. The CDR3 covers 13 residues. Trimming shortened V by 1 base and J by 1 base, and 2 bases separated the two germline ends. Here the CDR3 reads CASSEGSNQPQHF. In nucleotides, the CDR3 is TGTGCCAGCAGTGAAGGGAGCAATCAGCCCCAGCATTTT.

The rearrangement uses TRBV28 and TRBJ1-1; D is unclear. Germline V gene data show CDR1 as MDHEN and CDR2 as SYDVKM. Trimming cost V 0 bases and J 0 bases, with 8 bases left between them. The CDR3 extends over 15 amino acids. The CDR3: CASSLWSIMNTEAFF. DNA of the CDR3: TGTGCCAGCAGTTTATGGTCAATCATGAACACTGAAGCTTTCTTT.

The rearrangement joins TRBV6-5 to TRBJ1-1; D is ambiguous. The CDR3 length is 13 residues. Germline V gene lookup returns CDR1 MNHEY and CDR2 SVGAGI. V gave up 2 bases and J gave up 3 bases, with 7 bases separating them. The CDR3 reads CASSYTAYTEAFF. DNA for the CDR3: TGTGCCAGCAGTTACACAGCCTACACTGAAGCTTTCTTT.

The V call is TRBV20-1, the J call TRBJ2-1; TRBD2 aligns across 16 bases. The V gene's germline CDR1 is DFQATT and CDR2 SNEGSKA (reference sequence). CDR3 size: 18 residues. With 3 bases clipped from V and 4 bases from J, the junction kept 9 bases outside the gene matches. CDR3 nucleotides: TGCAGTGCTAGTGGGTCCATGGGACTAGCGGGAGGGTACAATGAGCAGTTCTTC. As protein: CSASGSMGLAGGYNEQFF.

The CDR3 here is CASSPTVLTGDGYTF. The CDR3 bases are TGTGCCAGCAGCCCCACCGTATTAACTGGGGATGGCTACACCTTC. This chain connects TRBV7-8 to TRBJ1-2; D is uncertain. The CDR3 sequence is 15 residues long. The V gene's germline CDR1 is SGHVS and CDR2 FQNEAQ. V was clipped by 5 bases and J by 6 bases, with 19 bases between them.

This chain uses TRBV6-5 with TRBJ1-6; no reliable D call. CDR3 size: 13 residues. Per germline, CDR1 MNHEY and CDR2 SVGAGI. Trimming shortened V by 5 bases and J by 8 bases, and 10 bases separated the two germline ends. In DNA, the CDR3 is TGTGCCAGCAGTCCTGCCTGGGATTCACCCCTCCACTTT. It specifies CASSPAWDSPLHF.

This chain connects TRBV19 to TRBJ2-5, with 13 bases fitting TRBD2. Germline trimming cut 3 bases from V and 4 bases from J; bases unmatched to any gene: 5. Germline V gives CDR1 LNHDA, CDR2 SQIVND (reference sequence). This CDR3 comprises 16 residues. Here the CDR3 reads CASSMILAGGTETQYF. The CDR3 nucleotides are TGTGCCAGTAGTATGATACTAGCGGGAGGGACAGAGACCCAGTACTTC.

The genes are TRBV9 and TRBJ1-2, with 7 bases matching TRBD1. V trimming: 4 bases; J trimming: 6 bases; junction bases outside the gene matches: 6. This CDR3 is 13 amino acids long. Germline V gene data show CDR1 as SGDLS and CDR2 as YYNGEE. The CDR3 DNA follows: TGTGCCAGCAGCCCGCAGGGGGTCCATGGCTACACCTTC. It encodes CASSPQGVHGYTF.

The CDR3 nucleotides read TGTGCCAGCAGCTTTGGACAGAAAGAGACCCAGTACTTC. Its protein product is CASSFGQKETQYF. The rearrangement uses TRBV12-1 and TRBJ2-5; the D segment call TRBD1 is taken from the table without a DNA check. TRBV12-1 is a recognized pseudogene. The CDR3 loop spans 13 amino acids.

CDR3 in DNA: TGTGCCAGCAGCTTAGGCCAGCCAGGGGCCGGGGAGCTGTTTTTT. Protein sequence: CASSLGQPGAGELFF. J is TRBJ2-2 and V is TRBV7-3; D possibly corresponds to TRBD1 (6 bases). The CDR3 has 15 residues. The V and J ends lost 2 bases and 6 bases respectively, with 13 bases between them. CDR1 and CDR2 from the germline V gene are SGHTA and FQGTGA.

With regard to this clone: The junction departs from germline at one end; a sequencing error may be responsible. The chain links TRBV6-5 to TRBJ1-2; the D gene is possibly TRBD1 (6 bases). CDR1 MNHEY and CDR2 SVGAGI come from the germline V gene. This CDR3 contains 15 residues. The CDR3 nucleotides read TGTGTCAGCAGGGGCCTACAGGGACCTAACTATGGCTACACCTTC. Its translation: CVSRGLQGPNYGYTF.

The chain combines TRBV7-2 with TRBJ2-1; 10 nucleotides align to TRBD2. CDR3 length equals 15 residues. V shed 0 bases, J shed 7 bases, and the junction held 3 bases outside the gene matches. The V gene's germline CDR1 is SGHTA and CDR2 FQGNSA. The CDR3 protein is CASSLAAGGWNEQFF. The DNA of the CDR3 is TGTGCCAGCAGCTTAGCAGCGGGAGGGTGGAATGAGCAGTTCTTC.

This chain uses TRBV4-3 with TRBJ2-7, with D perhaps matching TRBD1 or TRBD2 (5 bases each). With 0 bases removed from V and 1 base from J, the gap between germline ends came to 16 bases. Germline CDR1 and CDR2: LGHNA and YSLEER. The CDR3 extends over 17 amino acids. CDR3 protein: CASSQDIVGETSYEQYF. The CDR3 DNA sequence: TGCGCCAGCAGCCAAGATATAGTAGGGGAGACATCCTACGAGCAGTACTTC.

This chain connects TRBV3-1 (or the pseudogene TRBV3-2) to TRBJ2-7; the D gene is possibly TRBD2 (6 bases). CDR1 and CDR2 from the germline V gene are LGHDT and YNNKEL (reference sequence). The CDR3 is 13 residues long. Trimming took 6 bases from V and 6 from J, leaving 15 bases between them. The CDR3 DNA reads as TGTGCCAGCAGTCGATCACTAGCAGGCGAGCAGTACTTC. Residues: CASSRSLAGEQYF.

This clone is a singleton in its sample. The rearrangement uses TRBV5-1 and TRBJ1-1, with 7 bases fitting TRBD1. The CDR3 runs 14 residues. After removal of 2 bases from V and 4 bases from J, the junction contained 5 bases not matched to a gene. CDR1 is SGHRS and CDR2 is YFSETQ in the germline V gene. The CDR3 coding sequence is TGCGCCAGCAGCTTCGACAGGGTATTCACTGAAGCTTTCTTT. Its protein is CASSFDRVFTEAFF.

The sample holds one count of this clone. The rearrangement links TRBV7-9 to TRBJ2-7; 10 nucleotides match TRBD2. This CDR3 is built from 14 residues. The germline CDR1 and CDR2 sequences are SEHNR and FQNEAQ (reference sequence). Unmatched junction bases numbered 5, after V lost 5 bases and J lost 4 bases. CDR3 residues: CASSATSGIYEQYF. The DNA for the CDR3 is TGTGCCAGCAGCGCCACTAGCGGGATTTACGAGCAGTACTTC.